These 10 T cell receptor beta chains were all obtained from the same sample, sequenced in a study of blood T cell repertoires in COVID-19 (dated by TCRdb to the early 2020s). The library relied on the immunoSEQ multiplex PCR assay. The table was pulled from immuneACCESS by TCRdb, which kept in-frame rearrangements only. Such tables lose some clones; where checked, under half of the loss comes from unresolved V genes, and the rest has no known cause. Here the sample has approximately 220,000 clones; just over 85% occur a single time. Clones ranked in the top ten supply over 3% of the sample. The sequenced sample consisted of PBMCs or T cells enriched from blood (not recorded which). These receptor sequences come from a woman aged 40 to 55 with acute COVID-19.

The CDR3 loop reads CASSLAVEAGGPDEQFF. Here the CDR3 DNA reads TGCGCCAGCAGCTTGGCCGTGGAAGCGGGGGGGCCGGACGAGCAGTTCTTC. The J gene is TRBJ2-1, the V gene TRBV5-1; 10 bases are a match to TRBD2. CDR3 length: 17 residues. Unmatched junction bases numbered 13, after V lost 0 bases and J lost 10 bases. Germline V lookup: CDR1 SGHRS, CDR2 YFSETQ.

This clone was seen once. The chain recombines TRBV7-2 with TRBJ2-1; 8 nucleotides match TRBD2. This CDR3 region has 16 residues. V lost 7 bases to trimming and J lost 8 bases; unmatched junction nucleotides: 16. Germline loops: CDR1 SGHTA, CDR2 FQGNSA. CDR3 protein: CASKFSLAGGLDEQFF. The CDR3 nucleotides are TGTGCCAGCAAATTCAGTCTGGCGGGGGGCCTGGATGAGCAGTTCTTC.

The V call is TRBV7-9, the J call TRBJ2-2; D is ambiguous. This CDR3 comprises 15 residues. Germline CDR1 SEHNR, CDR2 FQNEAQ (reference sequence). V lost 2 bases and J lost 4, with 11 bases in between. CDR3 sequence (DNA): TGTGCCAGCAGCTTATTAAGTATCGGCACCGGGGAGCTGTTTTTT. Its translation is CASSLLSIGTGELFF.

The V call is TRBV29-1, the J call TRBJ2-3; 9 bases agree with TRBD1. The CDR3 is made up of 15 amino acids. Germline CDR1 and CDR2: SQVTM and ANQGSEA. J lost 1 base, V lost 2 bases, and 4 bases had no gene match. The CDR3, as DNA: TGCAGCGTTGAACGACGGGACAGGGGCACAGATACGCAGTATTTT. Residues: CSVERRDRGTDTQYF.

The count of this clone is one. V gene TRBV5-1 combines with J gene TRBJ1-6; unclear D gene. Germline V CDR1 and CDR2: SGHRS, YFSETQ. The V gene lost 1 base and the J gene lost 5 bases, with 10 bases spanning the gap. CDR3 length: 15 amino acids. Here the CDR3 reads CASSLPGSNNSPLHF. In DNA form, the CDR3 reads TGCGCCAGCAGCTTGCCGGGGAGCAATAATTCACCCCTCCACTTT. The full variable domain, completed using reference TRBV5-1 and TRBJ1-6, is KAGVTQTPRYLIKTRGQQVTLSCSPISGHRSVSWYQQTPGQGLQFLFEYFSETQRNKGNFPGRFSGRQFSNSRSEMNVSTLELGDSALYLCASSLPGSNNSPLHFGNGTRLTVT.

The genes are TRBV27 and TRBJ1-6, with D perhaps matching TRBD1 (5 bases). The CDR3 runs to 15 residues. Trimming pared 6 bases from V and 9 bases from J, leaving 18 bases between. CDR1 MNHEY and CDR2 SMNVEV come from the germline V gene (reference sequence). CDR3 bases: TGTGCCAGCAGGCCCGTCAGGGATCGGATTTCACCCCTCCACTTT. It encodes CASRPVRDRISPLHF.

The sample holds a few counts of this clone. The CDR3 DNA sequence: TGTGCCAGCAGTGAAAGGGGACTAGCGGGGGAGGAGCAGTTCTTC. Amino acid sequence: CASSERGLAGEEQFF. The chain combines TRBV2 with TRBJ2-1; 14 positions match TRBD2. V was clipped by 2 bases and J by 10 bases; unmatched bases: 4. Germline CDR1 SNHLY, CDR2 FYNNEI. The CDR3 has 15 amino acids.

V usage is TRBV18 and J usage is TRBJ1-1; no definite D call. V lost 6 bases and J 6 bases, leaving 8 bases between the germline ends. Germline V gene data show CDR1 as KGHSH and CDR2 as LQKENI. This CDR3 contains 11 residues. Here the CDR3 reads CASSNRAEAFF. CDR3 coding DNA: TGTGCCAGCTCTAACCGAGCTGAAGCTTTCTTT. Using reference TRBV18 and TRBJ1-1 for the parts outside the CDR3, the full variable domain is NAGVMQNPRHLVRRRGQEARLRCSPMKGHSHVYWYRQLPEEGLKFMVYLQKENIIDESGMPKERFSAEFPKEGPSILRIQQVVRGDSAAYFCASSNRAEAFFGQGTRLTVV.

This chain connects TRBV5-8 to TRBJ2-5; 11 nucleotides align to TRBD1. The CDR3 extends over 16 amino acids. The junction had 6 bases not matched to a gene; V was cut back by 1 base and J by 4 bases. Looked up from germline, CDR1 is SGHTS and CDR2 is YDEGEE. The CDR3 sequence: CASSLLWGQGGETQYF. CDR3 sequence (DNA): TGTGCCAGCAGCTTGCTGTGGGGACAGGGGGGAGAGACCCAGTACTTC.

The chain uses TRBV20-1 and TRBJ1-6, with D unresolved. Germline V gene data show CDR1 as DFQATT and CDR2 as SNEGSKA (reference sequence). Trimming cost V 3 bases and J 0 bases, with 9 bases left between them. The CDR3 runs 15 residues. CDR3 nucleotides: TGCAGTGCTAGTACAGAAACCTCCTATAATTCACCCCTCCACTTT. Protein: CSASTETSYNSPLHF.